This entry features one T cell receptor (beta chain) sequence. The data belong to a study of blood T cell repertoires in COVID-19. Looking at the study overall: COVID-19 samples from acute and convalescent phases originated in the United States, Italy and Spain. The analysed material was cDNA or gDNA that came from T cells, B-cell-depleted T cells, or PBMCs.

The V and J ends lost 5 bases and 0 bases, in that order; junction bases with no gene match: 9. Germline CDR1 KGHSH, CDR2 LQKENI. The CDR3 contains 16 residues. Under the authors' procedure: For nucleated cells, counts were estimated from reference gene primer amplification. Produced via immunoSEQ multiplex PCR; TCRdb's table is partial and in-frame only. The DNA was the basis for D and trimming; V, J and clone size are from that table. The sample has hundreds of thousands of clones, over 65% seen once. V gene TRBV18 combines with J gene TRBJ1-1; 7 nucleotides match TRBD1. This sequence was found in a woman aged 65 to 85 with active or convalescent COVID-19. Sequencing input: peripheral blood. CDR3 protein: CASSSGQPQMNTEAFF. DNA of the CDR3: TGTGCCAGCTCATCGGGACAGCCTCAAATGAACACTGAAGCTTTCTTT.